This TCR beta chain was recorded in a study of T cell responses to AZD1222 COVID-19 vaccine. About the study: Second-dose intervals near 4 or 12 weeks were combined. Findings and caveats of the study: When two AZD1222 doses had been given, Spike-specific TCR breadth and depth rose. No day 14 peak samples; only post-peak repertoires were characterized. Among those given AZD1222, only six or seven were seropositive at baseline.

Data came from immunoSEQ multiplex PCR; TCRdb stores just in-frame clones and leaves some out. This sample has some 90,000 clones; 80% to 90% occur once, and the top ten carry more than 7%. V gave up 10 bases and J gave up 3 bases, with 9 bases separating them. This CDR3 spans 11 amino acids. Per germline, CDR1 LNHDA and CDR2 SQIVND (reference sequence). Notes on this clone: Its specificity is not known.

The sequence derives from an adult in good health. The specimen was peripheral blood, collected on day 0 of AZD1222 vaccination. The rearrangement uses TRBV19 and TRBJ2-5; the D is unclear. The CDR3 loop reads CATTLEETQYF. In DNA, the CDR3 is TGTGCCACCACCCTAGAAGAGACCCAGTACTTC.